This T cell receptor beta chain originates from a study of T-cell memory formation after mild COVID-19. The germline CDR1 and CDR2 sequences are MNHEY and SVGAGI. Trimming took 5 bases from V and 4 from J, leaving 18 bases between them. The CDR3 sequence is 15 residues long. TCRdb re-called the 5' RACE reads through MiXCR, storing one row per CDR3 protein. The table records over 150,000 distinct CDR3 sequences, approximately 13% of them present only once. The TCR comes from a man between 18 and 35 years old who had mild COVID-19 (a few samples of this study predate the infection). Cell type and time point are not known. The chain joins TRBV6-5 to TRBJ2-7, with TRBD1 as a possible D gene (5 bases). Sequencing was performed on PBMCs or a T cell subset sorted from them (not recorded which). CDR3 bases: TGTGCCAGCAGTCGCGACAGTGATGGGGCGTACGAGCAGTACTTC. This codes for CASSRDSDGAYEQYF.